This record covers a single T cell receptor beta chain. No antigen is known for it. No base quality values were provided; no much bigger clone lies one nucleotide off. These data belong to a study of T-cell memory formation after mild COVID-19 (dated by TCRdb to the early 2020s). Regarding the research as a whole: TCR sequence clusters from the two donors were found to be largely donor specific. Longitudinal TCRalpha and TCRbeta repertoire sequencing tracked T-cell clones expanding and contracting after mild COVID-19 in a couple of donors. Two young, previously healthy adult volunteers, one female and one male, were included in the cohort. The investigation overall reported the following: Clones that contracted from day 15 to 85 showed balanced CD4/CD8 phenotypes, whereas a second wave of clones that expanded from day 15 to 37 leaned towards CD4+. Some responding clones were detected in pre-infection memory, which suggested that pre-existing cross-reactive memory T cells had joined the SARS-CoV-2 response. Only two mild cases were covered by the study, and larger cohorts that include severe cases with pre-infection samples were considered necessary. SARS-CoV-2 specificity was not confirmed for the second-wave clones peaking on day 37. Contracting CD4+ clones appeared mostly in the CM and EM memory subsets, whereas CD8+ clones were enriched in EMRA.

Ficoll-Paque density gradient centrifugation was used to isolate PBMCs. TCRdb records Illumina NovaSeq 6000 as the sequencer. cDNA libraries for TCRalpha and TCRbeta were prepared by 5'RACE using constant-segment primers, with sample barcodes and unique molecular identifiers added. Trizol reagent was used to extract RNA from every sample. Amplification of the libraries took two PCR steps, and the second step added a second sample barcode plus Illumina TruSeq adapters. Sequencing of libraries was performed on an Illumina NovaSeq with 2 x 150 bp paired-end reads. In the original analysis: Demultiplexing of reads and collapsing into UMI-guided consensus sequences were performed with migec v1.2.7. Using mixcr v2.1.11, UMI consensuses were aligned to TRA and TRB V and J templates and then assembled into clonotypes. A clonotype was counted as expanded or contracted only when both edgeR and NoisET called the clonotype significant, with the noise models trained on biological replicates. For edgeR calls, a false discovery rate-adjusted p below 0.01 and a log2 fold-change threshold of 1 were applied. PCA with hierarchical clustering of max-normalized trajectories of the 1000 most abundant clonotypes was used as exploratory dynamics analysis. The CD4 or CD8 phenotype of responding clones was assigned using the separately sequenced CD4+ and CD8+ repertoires. The raw public reads went through TCRdb reprocessing: fastp at Q25, MiXCR clone calling, in-frame beta chains kept. Every CDR3 protein is listed once, alongside the most common genes and DNA of its rows. The V and J calls reflect TCRdb's pipeline rather than the authors' work. A total of around 300,000 distinct CDR3 sequences appear in this sample, 15% to 20% of them only once. In total, the top ten clones hold 23% of the sample.

Sequences were obtained from PBMCs or a T cell subset sorted from them (not recorded which). The sequence derives from a man aged 18-30 years who had mild COVID-19 (a few samples of this study predate the infection). The sample titles of this study are shuffled in the database, so cell type and time point are left out; the donor was told from shared clones.

The CDR3 reads CASTQISGRPDADTQYF. The bases are TGTGCCAGCACCCAGATTTCGGGACGCCCAGACGCAGATACGCAGTATTTT. The sequence is built from TRBV7-2 and TRBJ2-3; the D gene is perhaps TRBD1 or TRBD2, as each covers 5 bases. CDR1 is given as SGHTA and CDR2 as FQGNSA, both from the germline V gene. Including cysteine and phenylalanine, the CDR3 has 17 amino acids. The DNA shown is the 51-base CDR3, in frame from base 1. V is shortened by 7 bases, J by 4 bases, and the region joining them spans 24 bases.